Listed below are T cell receptor beta chains from one sample, sequenced in a study of blood T cell repertoires in COVID-19. The protocol was immunoSEQ multiplex PCR, while the TCRdb copy is restricted to in-frame clones and leaves out a portion. The sample has approximately 190,000 clones, under 90% seen once. The sample taken for sequencing was peripheral blood. The receptors come from a man aged 55-75 years with acute or convalescent COVID-19. CDR3s include the opening cysteine and the closing phenylalanine or tryptophan. A D gene is named only where the DNA matches it firmly. The size field is filled for only some rows; it gives once, few, many or a size class.

j_call	d_call	v_call	cdr3_length	clone_size	cdr3_nt	cdr3_aa
TRBJ2-7	TRBD2	TRBV7-2	15	-	TGTGCCAGCAGCCGGACTAGCGGCGCGCCCTACGAGCAGTACTTC	CASSRTSGAPYEQYF
TRBJ1-4	-	TRBV30	13	-	TGTGCCTGTTTCAGGGCCGGGCCCCAAAAACTGTTTTTT	CACFRAGPQKLFF
TRBJ1-5	TRBD1	TRBV12-3/TRBV12-4	13	-	TGTGCCAGCAGTTTGGGACAGCGCCAGCCCCAGCATTTT	CASSLGQRQPQHF
TRBJ2-3	TRBD2	TRBV3-1/TRBV3-2	11	-	TGTGCCAGCATGGATAGCGGGGGGTATAATTTT	CASMDSGGYNF
TRBJ2-1	-	TRBV19	12	-	TGTGCCAGTAGTATAGAGAGAACTGAGCAGTTCTTC	CASSIERTEQFF
TRBJ2-3	-	TRBV18	14	-	TGTGCCAGCTCCCTTGTGGGAGGCACAGATACGCAGTATTTT	CASSLVGGTDTQYF
TRBJ2-5	TRBD2	TRBV4-3	16	once	TGCGCCAGCAGCCACTCGACTAGCGGATCCCAAGAGACCCAGTACTTC	CASSHSTSGSQETQYF
TRBJ1-5	-	TRBV28	14	few	TGTGCCAGCAGTTTTGGGCACCTCAATCAGCCCCAGCATTTT	CASSFGHLNQPQHF
TRBJ1-2	-	TRBV11-2	14	-	TGTGCCAGCAGCTCCCCCAGGGGCTCCTATGGCTACACCTTC	CASSSPRGSYGYTF
TRBJ2-7	-	TRBV4-1	13	-	TGCGCCAGCAGAACGGGAGTTGAAGGCGAGCAGTACTTC	CASRTGVEGEQYF
TRBJ2-5	-	TRBV7-3	13	-	TGTGCCAGCAGCTTAACGAGGGAAGAGACCCAGTACTTC	CASSLTREETQYF
TRBJ2-5	TRBD1	TRBV5-1	14	-	TGCGCCAGCAGATACGACAGGGAACAAGAGACCCAGTACTTC	CASRYDREQETQYF
TRBJ1-2	-	TRBV5-4	12	once	TGTGCCAGCAGCTTCCCCAGGGATGGCTACACCTTC	CASSFPRDGYTF
TRBJ2-5	TRBD1	TRBV6-2/TRBV6-3	16	once	TGTGCCAGCAGTCCCGCCTCGGGACAGGTCGAAGAGACCCAGTACTTC	CASSPASGQVEETQYF
TRBJ1-5	-	TRBV11-2	14	few	TGTGCCAGCAGCTTAAGTAAGGGGAAACAGCCCCAGCATTTT	CASSLSKGKQPQHF
TRBJ2-5	TRBD2	TRBV11-2	17	-	TGTGCCAGCAGCTTAGCCTGGGGGACTAGCGGAGGAGAGACCCAGTACTTC	CASSLAWGTSGGETQYF
TRBJ1-2	-	TRBV25-1	13	-	TGTGCCAGCAGTATTCCAGGGGCGTTCGGCTACACCTTC	CASSIPGAFGYTF
TRBJ1-1	-	TRBV6-5	15	-	TGTGCCAGCAAGCTCGGACAGCTTGCGAACACTGAAGCTTTCTTT	CASKLGQLANTEAFF
TRBJ1-5	-	TRBV4-1	16	-	TGCGCCAGCAGCCATTTTGATGACAGGCTCAATCAGCCCCAGCATTTT	CASSHFDDRLNQPQHF
TRBJ1-1	-	TRBV6-1	13	-	TGTGCCAGCAATTTAGGGAGGGGGACTGAAGCTTTCTTT	CASNLGRGTEAFF
TRBJ1-2	-	TRBV20-1	11	few	TGCAGTGCTAGCGGGACTAATGGCTACACCTTC	CSASGTNGYTF
TRBJ2-2	-	TRBV10-3	13	-	TGTGCCATCAGTGAGTTAGACACCGGGGAGCTGTTTTTT	CAISELDTGELFF
TRBJ1-5	-	TRBV18	13	-	TGTGCCAGCTCACCCTATAGCAATCAGCCCCAGCATTTT	CASSPYSNQPQHF
TRBJ1-5	-	TRBV7-9	14	-	TGTGCCAGCAGCTCGATCGACAGAAATCAGCCCCAGCATTTT	CASSSIDRNQPQHF
TRBJ1-5	-	TRBV6-6	14	-	TGTGCCAGCAGTGGACAAGGGGTGACGGGGCCCCAGCATTTT	CASSGQGVTGPQHF
TRBJ1-3	TRBD1	TRBV4-3	15	-	TGCGCCAGCAGCCGGGACAGGGGGGGAGGAAACACCATATATTTT	CASSRDRGGGNTIYF
TRBJ2-1	-	TRBV5-4	13	-	TGTGCCAGCAGCTTGGAACCGGGGTCTGAGCAGTTCTTC	CASSLEPGSEQFF
TRBJ1-1	-	TRBV30	12	-	TGTGCCTGGAGCAGGGGTGGCCCTGAAGCTTTCTTT	CAWSRGGPEAFF
TRBJ1-1	-	TRBV6-5	12	-	TGTGCCAGCAGTTACTCCGGGGGTGAAGCTTTCTTT	CASSYSGGEAFF
TRBJ2-5	TRBD2	TRBV4-2	17	few	TGTGCCAGCAGCCAAGTAGGACTAGCGGCCCCCACCGAGACCCAGTACTTC	CASSQVGLAAPTETQYF
TRBJ1-1	TRBD1	TRBV7-3	14	-	TGTGCCAGCAGCCCTAGGCAGGGGGACACTGAAGCTTTCTTT	CASSPRQGDTEAFF
TRBJ2-1	TRBD2	TRBV9	17	-	TGTGCCAGCCGCGGGGGGGGACTAGCGGGGGCGGGCGGTGAGCAGTTCTTC	CASRGGGLAGAGGEQFF
TRBJ2-1	TRBD2	TRBV6-5	16	-	TGTGCCAGCAGTTACTCGAGACTAGCGGGAGGAGGAGAGCAGTTCTTC	CASSYSRLAGGGEQFF
TRBJ2-5	TRBD2	TRBV7-2	15	once	TGTGCCAGCAGCTGGCAGGCGGGGGAGGAAGAGACCCAGTACTTC	CASSWQAGEEETQYF
TRBJ2-1	TRBD2	TRBV3-1/TRBV3-2	14	-	TGTGCCAGCCGGAGAGCGGGAGGGCACAATGAGCAGTTCTTC	CASRRAGGHNEQFF
TRBJ1-5	TRBD1	TRBV6-6	13	-	TGTGCCAGCAGTCCGACAGGGATGGAGCCCCAGCATTTT	CASSPTGMEPQHF
TRBJ1-3	-	TRBV3-1/TRBV3-2	13	-	TGTGCCAGCAGCCAAGTTAATGGAAACACCATATATTTT	CASSQVNGNTIYF
TRBJ2-5	-	TRBV7-2	12	few	TGTGCCAGCAGACCCGGGGAAGAGACCCAGTACTTC	CASRPGEETQYF
TRBJ2-7	-	TRBV11-2	14	-	TGTGCCAGCAGCTTACTGGGGGGGCCCTACGAGCAGTACTTC	CASSLLGGPYEQYF
TRBJ1-5	-	TRBV7-9	13	-	TGTGCCAGCAGCCGACAGGAAAATCAGCCCCAGCATTTT	CASSRQENQPQHF
TRBJ1-2	-	TRBV15	12	-	TGTGCCACCAGCAGAGCTCAGGAAGGCTACACCTTC	CATSRAQEGYTF
TRBJ1-1	-	TRBV9	15	-	TGTGCCAGCAGCCCGAGGGGCGGGGGGCCGGTTGAAGCTTTCTTT	CASSPRGGGPVEAFF
TRBJ2-2	TRBD2	TRBV24-1	15	-	TGTGCCACCGATAGCGGGAGGAAGAACACCGGGGAGCTGTTTTTT	CATDSGRKNTGELFF
TRBJ1-1	TRBD1	TRBV30	17	-	TGTGCCTGGAGTAGGGACAGGGGCTTCCCCCTGAACACTGAAGCTTTCTTT	CAWSRDRGFPLNTEAFF
TRBJ2-7	-	TRBV28	16	-	TGTGCCAGCAGTCCAAGGGGGGGATCGGGCTCCTACGAGCAGTACTTC	CASSPRGGSGSYEQYF
TRBJ2-7	-	TRBV5-7	15	-	TGTGCCAGCAGCTTGAGGAGGGTTAGTTCCTACGAGCAGTACTTC	CASSLRRVSSYEQYF
TRBJ1-2	-	TRBV7-2	16	-	TGTGCCAGCAGCTTAGCGGGAACAGGGATCTACTATGGCTACACCTTC	CASSLAGTGIYYGYTF